This T cell receptor (beta chain) was sequenced for a study of CD8 T cells in ankylosing spondylitis (dated by TCRdb to between 2016 and 2019). Notes on the research overall: The study profiled T cell receptor beta repertoires in healthy donors and ankylosing spondylitis patients to find disease-linked TCR variants. The full study cohort was made up of approximately 27 ankylosing spondylitis patients and about a hundred healthy donors. Peripheral blood was sampled, and synovial fluid was also collected from ankylosing spondylitis patients. Results the study describes overall, beyond this receptor: A CD8+ phenotype was shown by the disease-linked clones, which were found at relatively low frequencies in peripheral blood. Some TCR beta motif variants had previously been reported in synovial fluid and blood of reactive arthritis patients, which suggested common disease-initiation mechanisms. Blood from ankylosing spondylitis patients appeared to be characterized by a TCR beta motif made up of seven or eight highly homologous amino acid variants. According to the report, matched synovial fluid samples from ankylosing spondylitis patients were significantly enriched for the disease-linked clones.

Sequencing used an Illumina HiSeq 2500. TCR beta libraries were prepared by quantitative 5'-RACE with molecular barcodes. Concerning the study's data processing: To identify disease-linked TCR variants, a new computational method was used, one built on a probabilistic model of VDJ rearrangement. TCRdb reworked the public reads: Q25 trimming with fastp, MiXCR clone assembly, productive beta chains retained. Rows with one shared CDR3 protein collapse into an entry with the most common genes and DNA. It is TCRdb's table, rather than the study itself, that gives the V and J calls and clone size. This sample has about 69,000 distinct CDR3 sequences in its table, and 5.3% of those were observed once. 2.2% of the sample is held by the ten biggest clonotypes. This clonotype was counted many times. No cognate antigen has been identified for it. No much larger clonotype is one base removed from it; base qualities were not supplied.

V sheds 5 bases and J sheds 2 bases, leaving 7 bases between their ends. Measured from the cysteine to the phenylalanine, the CDR3 is 12 residues long. The entry retains the CDR3 DNA only, 36 bases that are in frame from base 1. CDR1 MNHNY and CDR2 SVGAGI were looked up in the germline V gene (reference sequence). Source material: blood, either unsorted or a sorted T cell fraction (not recorded which). The V and J segments used are TRBV6-6 and TRBJ2-7; TRBD1 is possibly the D segment (5 matching bases). This receptor was obtained from a male donor with ankylosing spondylitis or in good health (not recorded which). DNA sequence: TGTGCCAGCAGTACAGGACCCTACGAGCAGTACTTC. It translates as CASSTGPYEQYF.